Listed here are 21 T cell receptor beta chains from one sample, sequenced in a study of neurological immune-mediated disorders. TCRdb independently ran MiXCR on the 5' RACE reads; one entry per CDR3 protein. The repertoire has about 66,000 distinct CDR3 sequences, about 5% of them found once; the top ten carry about 2.2%. The specimen was PBMCs. The origin of the receptors is a woman in her 70s with multiple sclerosis.

At least ten counts were recorded for this clonotype. The chain uses TRBV11-2 and TRBJ2-1; D gene unclear. Trimming cost V 4 bases and J 1 base, with 11 bases left between them. CDR3 length: 15 amino acids. Germline V gives CDR1 SGHAT, CDR2 FQNNGV. CDR3 loop: CASSSLPTSYNEQFF. DNA for the CDR3: TGTGCCAGCAGCTCCCTACCCACGTCCTACAATGAGCAGTTCTTC.

This rearrangement joins TRBV25-1 to TRBJ2-4, with D possibly matching TRBD2 (5 bases). Trimming cost V 0 bases and J 8 bases, with 11 bases left between them. This CDR3 comprises 14 residues. CDR1 is MGHDK, CDR2 SYGVNS, per germline. The CDR3 bases are TGTGCCAGCAGTGAATATCGGGGTGTGCACATTCAGTACTTC. Translating it yields CASSEYRGVHIQYF.

This clonotype was counted many times. V gene TRBV12-3 or TRBV12-4 combines with J gene TRBJ1-5, with no clear D. Trimming stripped 5 bases from V and 0 bases from J, with 11 bases between. This CDR3 contains 15 residues. The CDR3: CASSPEQTSNQPQHF. For the CDR3, the DNA is TGTGCCAGCAGTCCAGAACAGACTAGCAATCAGCCCCAGCATTTT.

This clonotype was detected ten times or more. The V and J genes are TRBV20-1 and TRBJ2-1, with D possibly TRBD2 on 5 matching bases. V lost 2 bases and J 4 bases, leaving 12 bases between the germline ends. The CDR3 spans 14 residues. Germline CDR1 and CDR2: DFQATT and SNEGSKA (reference sequence). Written as DNA, the CDR3 is TGCAGTGCTAGAACGACTACGGGGTACAATGAGCAGTTCTTC. Protein sequence: CSARTTTGYNEQFF.

In this sample, this clonotype turned up many times. CDR3 residues: CASRPHSGTWQDTEAFF. The CDR3 bases are TGCGCCAGCAGACCCCACTCCGGGACCTGGCAGGACACTGAAGCTTTCTTT. V is TRBV5-1 and J is TRBJ1-1, with D possibly TRBD1 on 5 matching bases. The CDR3 covers 17 residues. CDR1 is SGHRS and CDR2 is YFSETQ in the germline V gene. Trimming pared 5 bases from V and 3 bases from J, leaving 23 bases between.

A remark on this clonotype: A junction boundary mismatches the germline segment, possibly from a read error. This chain links TRBV25-1 with TRBJ2-3; D not certain. Germline V gene lookup returns CDR1 MGHDK and CDR2 SYGVNS. This CDR3 is built from 14 residues. CDR3 sequence reads: CARSGRFLTDTQYF. The CDR3 DNA reads TGTGCCAGGAGTGGAAGGTTCCTCACAGATACGCAGTATTTT.

The chain is built from TRBV18 and TRBJ1-5, with unresolved D. V lost 6 bases and J lost 3, with 12 bases in between. Germline V gives CDR1 KGHSH, CDR2 LQKENI. The CDR3 contains 14 residues. Here the CDR3 reads CASSPDGNNQPQHF. CDR3 in DNA: TGTGCCAGCTCGCCGGACGGAAACAATCAGCCCCAGCATTTT. Full variable domain (outside the CDR3, taken from reference TRBV18 and TRBJ1-5): NAGVMQNPRHLVRRRGQEARLRCSPMKGHSHVYWYRQLPEEGLKFMVYLQKENIIDESGMPKERFSAEFPKEGPSILRIQQVVRGDSAAYFCASSPDGNNQPQHFGDGTRLSIL.

With regard to this clonotype: As the CDR3 is not closed by the conserved phenylalanine or tryptophan, this likely results from a read error. The chain carries TRBV20-1 and TRBJ2-7; D not certain. CDR1 is DFQATT and CDR2 is SNEGSKA in the germline V gene (reference sequence). V dropped 2 bases and J dropped 1 base, with 12 bases sitting between them. The CDR3 spans 14 residues. Here the CDR3 DNA reads TGCAGTGCTAGACCCCCGAGTATTTCCTACGAGCAGTACATC. Amino acids: CSARPPSISYEQYI.

This clonotype was seen ten or more times. The chain uses TRBV12-3 or TRBV12-4 and TRBJ2-2; 7 bases line up with TRBD2. V was pared by 7 bases and J by 2 bases, with 7 bases of the junction left unmatched. CDR3 length equals 15 residues. The CDR3 loop reads CASTPSGRNTGELFF. CDR3 bases: TGTGCCAGCACCCCTAGCGGAAGAAACACCGGGGAGCTGTTTTTT.

This clonotype has a count of ten or more. The genes are TRBV7-8 and TRBJ2-2; 7 bases are shared with TRBD1. CDR3 length equals 15 residues. Germline-derived CDR1 and CDR2 are SGHVS and FQNEAQ. Trimming took 5 bases from V and 4 from J; bases not matched to a gene: 7. The CDR3 coding sequence is TGTGCCAGCAGCATACAGGGGAAGGGCACCGGGGAGCTGTTTTTT. Translated: CASSIQGKGTGELFF.

Ten or more counts support this clonotype. The rearrangement uses TRBV7-2 and TRBJ1-5; D gene uncertain. This CDR3 contains 13 residues. Trimming removed 0 bases at V and 9 bases at J, with 9 bases between. The germline gives CDR1 SGHTA, CDR2 FQGNSA. CDR3 loop: CASSLAPPSPQHF. The CDR3 region has the DNA TGTGCCAGCAGCTTAGCCCCCCCTTCGCCCCAGCATTTT.

This chain joins TRBV18 and TRBJ1-2, with a weak D call TRBD1 (5 bases). V lost 3 bases and J 2 bases, leaving 16 bases between the germline ends. The germline V gene encodes CDR1 KGHSH and CDR2 LQKENI. The CDR3 loop spans 16 amino acids. Here the CDR3 reads CASSPNKGKGNYGYTF. In DNA form, the CDR3 reads TGTGCCAGCTCACCGAACAAGGGAAAGGGGAACTATGGCTACACCTTC.

The chain carries TRBV18 and TRBJ1-1; TRBD1 aligns across 12 bases. The ends lost 3 bases at V and 5 bases at J; junction bases unmatched: 1. The CDR3 contains 14 residues. Germline CDR1 is KGHSH and CDR2 is LQKENI. The CDR3 is CASSPGQGATEAFF. DNA for the CDR3: TGTGCCAGCTCACCGGGACAGGGGGCAACTGAAGCTTTCTTT.

This clonotype was detected ten times or more. The rearrangement links TRBV30 to TRBJ2-7; TRBD1 or TRBD2 may be the D gene (6 bases each). This CDR3 is built from 13 residues. V lost 5 bases, J lost 4 bases, and 15 bases lay in between. Germline V gene sequence: CDR1 GTSNPN, CDR2 SVGIG (reference sequence). CDR3 DNA: TGTGCCTGGGCGGAAGGAGGGGGGTACGAGCAGTACTTC. Residues: CAWAEGGGYEQYF.

This clonotype was recorded many times. This chain links TRBV5-1 with TRBJ1-2, with 7 nucleotides matching TRBD1. Per the germline V gene, CDR1 is SGHRS and CDR2 is YFSETQ. The V and J ends lost 2 bases and 4 bases, in that order; junction bases with no gene match: 14. This CDR3 contains 17 residues. The CDR3 region is CASSFTGDVSEIYGYTF. In nucleotides, the CDR3 is TGCGCCAGCAGCTTTACAGGGGACGTTTCAGAAATCTATGGCTACACCTTC.

The table lists this clonotype with many counts. The chain links TRBV6-2 or TRBV6-3 to TRBJ2-1, with a weak D call TRBD2 (6 bases). This CDR3 is built from 15 residues. The V end was cut by 3 bases, the J end by 5 bases, with 14 bases between. Germline CDR1 reads MNHEY; CDR2 reads SVGEGT. CDR3 residues: CASSYRPAGNNEQFF. CDR3 nucleotide sequence: TGTGCCAGCAGTTATCGTCCGGCGGGGAACAATGAGCAGTTCTTC.

In its sample, this clonotype was seen many times. The CDR3 DNA reads TGCAGTGCTAGTGTAGGGTGGGGGGCGAATGGCTACACCTTC. It encodes CSASVGWGANGYTF. The chain uses TRBV20-1 and TRBJ1-2; D is possibly TRBD1 (6 bases). V was pared by 3 bases and J by 6 bases, with 17 bases between. Looked up from germline, CDR1 is DFQATT and CDR2 is SNEGSKA (reference sequence). CDR3 length equals 14 residues.

This clonotype was found many times. V and J are TRBV20-1 and TRBJ2-5; 7 nucleotides agree with TRBD2. The CDR3 totals 14 residues. The V gene's germline CDR1 is DFQATT and CDR2 SNEGSKA (reference sequence). V gave up 8 bases and J gave up 2 bases; unmatched junction bases: 11. CDR3 residues: CSTTQRDDQETQYF. CDR3 bases: TGCAGTACTACCCAGCGGGACGATCAAGAGACCCAGTACTTC.

This clonotype has a count of ten or more. This sequence joins TRBV4-3 and TRBJ1-2; no reliable D call. Germline CDR1 reads LGHNA; CDR2 reads YSLEER. The CDR3 runs 14 residues. Trimming stripped 1 base from V and 2 bases from J, with 8 bases between. This chain's CDR3 is CASSQVASNYGYTF. In DNA, the CDR3 is TGCGCCAGCAGCCAAGTGGCCAGCAACTATGGCTACACCTTC.

This clonotype was counted at least ten times. The chain has TRBV6-5 and TRBJ1-1; D not certain. This CDR3 is built from 14 residues. CDR1 and CDR2 (germline): MNHEY, SVGAGI. V was shortened by 6 bases and J by 7 bases, with 18 bases between the two germline ends. The CDR3, as DNA: TGTGCCAGCAGCCGAGGGAGGGAGGTTGGTGAAGCTTTCTTT. Translation gives CASSRGREVGEAFF.

This clonotype was recorded many times. The J gene is TRBJ2-3, the V gene TRBV29-1; TRBD1 matches at 10 bases. Germline V gives CDR1 SQVTM, CDR2 ANQGSEA. The CDR3 has 13 amino acids. V dropped 7 bases and J dropped 4; count of bases not matched to a gene: 5. The CDR3 DNA follows: TGCAGCGCCGGGACAGGGGCGGCAGATACGCAGTATTTT. Translated: CSAGTGAADTQYF.